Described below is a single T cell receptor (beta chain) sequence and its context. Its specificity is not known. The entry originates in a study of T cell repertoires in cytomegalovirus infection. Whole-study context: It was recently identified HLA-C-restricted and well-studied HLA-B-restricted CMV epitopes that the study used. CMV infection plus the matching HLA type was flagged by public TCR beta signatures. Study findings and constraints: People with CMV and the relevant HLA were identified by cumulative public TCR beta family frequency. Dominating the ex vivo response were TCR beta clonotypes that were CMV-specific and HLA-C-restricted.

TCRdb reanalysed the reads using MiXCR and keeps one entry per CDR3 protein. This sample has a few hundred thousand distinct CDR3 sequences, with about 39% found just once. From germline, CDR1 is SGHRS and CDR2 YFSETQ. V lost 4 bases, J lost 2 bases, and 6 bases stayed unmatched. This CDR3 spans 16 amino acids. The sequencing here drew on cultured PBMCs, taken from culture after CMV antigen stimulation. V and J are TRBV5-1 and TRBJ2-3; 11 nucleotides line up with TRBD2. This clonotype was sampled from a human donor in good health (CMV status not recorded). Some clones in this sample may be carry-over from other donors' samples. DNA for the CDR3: TGCGCCAGCAGCAGAGAGACTAGCGGGAACACAGATACGCAGTATTTT. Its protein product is CASSRETSGNTDTQYF.